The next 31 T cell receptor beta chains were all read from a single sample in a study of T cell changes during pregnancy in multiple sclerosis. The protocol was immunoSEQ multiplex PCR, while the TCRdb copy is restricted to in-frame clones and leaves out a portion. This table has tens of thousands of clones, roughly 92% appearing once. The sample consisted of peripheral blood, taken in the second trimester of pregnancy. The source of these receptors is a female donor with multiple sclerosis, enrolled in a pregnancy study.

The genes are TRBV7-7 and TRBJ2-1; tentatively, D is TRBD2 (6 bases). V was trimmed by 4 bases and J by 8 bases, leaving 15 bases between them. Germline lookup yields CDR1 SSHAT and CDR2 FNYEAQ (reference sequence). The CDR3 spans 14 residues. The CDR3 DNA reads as TGTGCCAGCAGCTCTTCGGAGGGGAACTATGAGCAGTTCTTC. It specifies CASSSSEGNYEQFF.

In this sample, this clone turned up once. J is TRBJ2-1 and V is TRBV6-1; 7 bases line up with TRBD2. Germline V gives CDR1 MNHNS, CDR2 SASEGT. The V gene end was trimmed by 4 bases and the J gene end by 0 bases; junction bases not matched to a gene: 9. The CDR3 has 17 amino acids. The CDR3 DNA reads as TGTGCCAGCAGTGCCCCAAGCGGGGCAATCTCCTACAATGAGCAGTTCTTC. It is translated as CASSAPSGAISYNEQFF.

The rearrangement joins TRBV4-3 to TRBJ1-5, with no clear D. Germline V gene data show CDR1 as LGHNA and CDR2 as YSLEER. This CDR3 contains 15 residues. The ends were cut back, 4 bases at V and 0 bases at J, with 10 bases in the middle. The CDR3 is CASSPSSASNQPQHF. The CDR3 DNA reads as TGCGCCAGCAGCCCTAGTTCGGCTAGCAATCAGCCCCAGCATTTT.

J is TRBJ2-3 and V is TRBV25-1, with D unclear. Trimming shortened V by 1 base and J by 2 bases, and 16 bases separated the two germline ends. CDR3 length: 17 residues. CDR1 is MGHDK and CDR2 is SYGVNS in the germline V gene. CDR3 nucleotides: TGTGCCAGCAGTGAATTTCAGAACCGGAGAATCACAGATACGCAGTATTTT. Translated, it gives CASSEFQNRRITDTQYF.

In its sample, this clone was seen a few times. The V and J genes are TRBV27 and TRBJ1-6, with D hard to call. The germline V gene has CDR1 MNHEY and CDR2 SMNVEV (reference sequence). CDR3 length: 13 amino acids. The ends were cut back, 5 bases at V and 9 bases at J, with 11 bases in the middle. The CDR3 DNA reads TGTGCCAGCAGTGTCTTGAGCACTTCACCCCTCCACTTT. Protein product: CASSVLSTSPLHF.

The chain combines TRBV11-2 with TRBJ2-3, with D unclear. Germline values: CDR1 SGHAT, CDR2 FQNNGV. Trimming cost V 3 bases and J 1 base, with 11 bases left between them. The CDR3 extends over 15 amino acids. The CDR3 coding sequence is TGTGCCAGCAGCTTGTTTCGGGTGGGCACAGATACGCAGTATTTT. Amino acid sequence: CASSLFRVGTDTQYF.

The CDR3 nucleotides are TGTGCCAGCAGCAGCTCGGGACAGGGGGAAACCGGGGAGCTGTTTTTT. Its protein product is CASSSSGQGETGELFF. The chain is built from TRBV7-3 and TRBJ2-2; 11 bases line up with TRBD1. Germline assignment: CDR1 SGHTA and CDR2 FQGTGA. This CDR3 comprises 16 residues. J lost 5 bases, V lost 5 bases, and 7 bases had no gene match.

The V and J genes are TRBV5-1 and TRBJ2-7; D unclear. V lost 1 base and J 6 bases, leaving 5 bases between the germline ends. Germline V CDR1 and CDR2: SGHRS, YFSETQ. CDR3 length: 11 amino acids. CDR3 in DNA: TGCGCCAGCAGCTTGTACGGCGAGCAGTACTTC. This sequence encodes CASSLYGEQYF.

CDR3 amino acids: CATSRGSENSPLHF. CDR3 DNA sequence: TGTGCCACCAGCCGGGGGTCGGAGAATTCACCCCTCCACTTT. This chain connects TRBV15 to TRBJ1-6; a possible D gene is TRBD1 (5 bases). CDR3 length equals 14 residues. Germline CDR1 reads LNHNV; CDR2 reads YYDKDF (reference sequence). V was shortened by 5 bases and J by 7 bases, with 12 bases between the two germline ends.

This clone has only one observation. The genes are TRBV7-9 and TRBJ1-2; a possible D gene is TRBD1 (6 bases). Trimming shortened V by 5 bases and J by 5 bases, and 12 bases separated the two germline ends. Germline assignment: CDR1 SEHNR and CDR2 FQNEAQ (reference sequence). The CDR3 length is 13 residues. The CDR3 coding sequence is TGTGCCAGCAGCCGGGGACAAGATTATGGCTACACCTTC. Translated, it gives CASSRGQDYGYTF.

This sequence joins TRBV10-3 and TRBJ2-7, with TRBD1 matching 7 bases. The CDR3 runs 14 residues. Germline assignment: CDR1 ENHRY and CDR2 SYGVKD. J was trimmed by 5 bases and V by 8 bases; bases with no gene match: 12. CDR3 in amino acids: CAIGLIGQANEQYF. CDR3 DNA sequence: TGTGCCATCGGGCTTATTGGACAGGCCAACGAGCAGTACTTC.

This chain's CDR3 is CASFPGQGAGGYTF. The CDR3 DNA reads as TGTGCCAGCTTTCCGGGACAGGGGGCAGGCGGCTACACCTTC. The rearrangement joins TRBV6-6 to TRBJ1-2; TRBD1 agrees at 12 bases. V gave up 8 bases and J gave up 8 bases; unmatched junction bases: 9. Germline values: CDR1 MNHNY, CDR2 SVGAGI (reference sequence). The CDR3 sequence is 14 residues long.

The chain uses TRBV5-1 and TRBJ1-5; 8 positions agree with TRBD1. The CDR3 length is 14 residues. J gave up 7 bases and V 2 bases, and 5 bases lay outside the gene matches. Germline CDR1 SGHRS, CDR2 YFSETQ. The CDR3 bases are TGCGCCAGCAGCTTCGGACAGGGAGGCCAGCCCCAGCATTTT. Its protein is CASSFGQGGQPQHF.

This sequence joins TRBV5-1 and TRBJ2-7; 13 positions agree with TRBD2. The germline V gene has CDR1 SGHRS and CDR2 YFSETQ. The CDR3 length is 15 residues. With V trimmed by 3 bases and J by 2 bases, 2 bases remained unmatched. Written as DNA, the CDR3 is TGCGCCAGCAGCTGGGGGACTAGCGGGACCTACGAGCAGTACTTC. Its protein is CASSWGTSGTYEQYF. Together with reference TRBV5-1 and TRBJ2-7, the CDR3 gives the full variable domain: KAGVTQTPRYLIKTRGQQVTLSCSPISGHRSVSWYQQTPGQGLQFLFEYFSETQRNKGNFPGRFSGRQFSNSRSEMNVSTLELGDSALYLCASSWGTSGTYEQYFGPGTRLTVT.

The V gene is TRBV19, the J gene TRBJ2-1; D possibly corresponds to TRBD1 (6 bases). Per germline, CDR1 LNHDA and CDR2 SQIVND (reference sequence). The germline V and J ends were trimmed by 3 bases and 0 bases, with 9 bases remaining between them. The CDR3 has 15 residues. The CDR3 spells CASSITGSSYNEQFF. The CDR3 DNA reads TGTGCCAGTAGTATCACAGGGAGCTCCTACAATGAGCAGTTCTTC.

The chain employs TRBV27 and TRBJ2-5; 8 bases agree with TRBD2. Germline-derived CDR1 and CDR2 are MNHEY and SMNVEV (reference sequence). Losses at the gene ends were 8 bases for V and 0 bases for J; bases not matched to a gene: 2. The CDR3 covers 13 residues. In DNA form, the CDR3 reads TGTGCCAGCCGACTAGCGAACCAAGAGACCCAGTACTTC. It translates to CASRLANQETQYF.

In nucleotides, the CDR3 is TGTGCCATCAGTGAAGATACAGGAATAACCTACGAGCAGTACTTC. Translated, it gives CAISEDTGITYEQYF. The chain uses TRBV10-3 and TRBJ2-7, with D perhaps matching TRBD1 (5 bases). The CDR3 extends over 15 amino acids. Trimming removed 3 bases from V and 2 bases from J, with 14 bases in between. CDR1 and CDR2 (germline): ENHRY, SYGVKD.

The CDR3 sequence is CASSVQGGKTDTQYF. CDR3 bases: TGTGCCAGCAGTGTCCAGGGGGGAAAGACAGATACGCAGTATTTT. The chain is built from TRBV6-1 and TRBJ2-3; perhaps TRBD1 as D (7 bases). The CDR3 contains 15 residues. Germline V CDR1 and CDR2: MNHNS, SASEGT. V lost 4 bases and J lost 3, with 14 bases in between.

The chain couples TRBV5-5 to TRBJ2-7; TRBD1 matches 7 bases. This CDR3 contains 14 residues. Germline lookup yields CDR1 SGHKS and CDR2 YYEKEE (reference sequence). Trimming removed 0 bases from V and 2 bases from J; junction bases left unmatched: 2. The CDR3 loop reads CASSLEGQAYEQYF. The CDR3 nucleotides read TGTGCCAGCAGCTTGGAAGGACAGGCCTACGAGCAGTACTTC.

DNA for the CDR3: TGTGCCAGCAGTTCCCATAACAGGGACTACAATGAGCAGTTCTTC. Encoded protein: CASSSHNRDYNEQFF. The rearrangement joins TRBV27 to TRBJ2-1, with a weak D call TRBD1 (6 bases). V shed 4 bases and J shed 3 bases, with 13 bases lying between them. The CDR3 extends over 15 amino acids. Germline V gives CDR1 MNHEY, CDR2 SMNVEV (reference sequence).

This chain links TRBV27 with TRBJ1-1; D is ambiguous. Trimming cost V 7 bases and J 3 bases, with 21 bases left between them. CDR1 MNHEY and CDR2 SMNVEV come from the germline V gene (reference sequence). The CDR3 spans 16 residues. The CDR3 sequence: CASTPLESGPDTEAFF. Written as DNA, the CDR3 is TGTGCCAGCACCCCCCTCGAGTCGGGTCCGGACACTGAAGCTTTCTTT.

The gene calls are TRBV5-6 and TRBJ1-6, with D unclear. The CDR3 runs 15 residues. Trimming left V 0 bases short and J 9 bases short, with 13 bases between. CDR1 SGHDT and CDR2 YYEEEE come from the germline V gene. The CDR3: CASSLERETRSPLHF. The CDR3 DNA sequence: TGTGCCAGCAGCTTGGAGCGGGAAACCCGTTCACCCCTCCACTTT.

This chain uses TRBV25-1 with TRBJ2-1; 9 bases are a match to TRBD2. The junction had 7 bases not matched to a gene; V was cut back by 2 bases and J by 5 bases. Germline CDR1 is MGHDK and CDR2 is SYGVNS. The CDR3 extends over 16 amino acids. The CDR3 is CASSETGRGGDNEQFF. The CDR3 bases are TGTGCCAGCAGTGAAACCGGGCGGGGGGGGGACAATGAGCAGTTCTTC. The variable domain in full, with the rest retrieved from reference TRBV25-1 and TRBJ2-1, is EADIYQTPRYLVIGTGKKITLECSQTMGHDKMYWYQQDPGMELHLIHYSYGVNSTEKGDLSSESTVSRIRTEHFPLTLESARPSHTSQYLCASSETGRGGDNEQFFGPGTRLTVL.

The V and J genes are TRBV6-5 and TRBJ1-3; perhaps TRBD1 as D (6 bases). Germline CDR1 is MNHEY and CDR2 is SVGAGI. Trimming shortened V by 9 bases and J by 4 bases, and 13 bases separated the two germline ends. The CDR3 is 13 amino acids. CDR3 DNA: TGTGCCAGTACCGGGACATCCGGAAACACCATATATTTT. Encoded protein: CASTGTSGNTIYF.

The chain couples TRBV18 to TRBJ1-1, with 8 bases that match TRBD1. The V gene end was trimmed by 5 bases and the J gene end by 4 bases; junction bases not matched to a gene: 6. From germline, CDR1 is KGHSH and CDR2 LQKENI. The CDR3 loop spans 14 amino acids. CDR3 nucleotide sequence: TGTGCCAGCTCAGGACAGGGTGAGGGCACTGAAGCTTTCTTT. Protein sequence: CASSGQGEGTEAFF. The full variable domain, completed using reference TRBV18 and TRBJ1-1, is NAGVMQNPRHLVRRRGQEARLRCSPMKGHSHVYWYRQLPEEGLKFMVYLQKENIIDESGMPKERFSAEFPKEGPSILRIQQVVRGDSAAYFCASSGQGEGTEAFFGQGTRLTVV.

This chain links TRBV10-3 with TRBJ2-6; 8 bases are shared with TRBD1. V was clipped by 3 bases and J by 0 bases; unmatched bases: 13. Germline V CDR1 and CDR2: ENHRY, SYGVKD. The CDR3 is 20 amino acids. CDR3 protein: CAISDPDRGSRYSGANVLTF. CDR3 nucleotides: TGTGCCATCAGTGATCCCGACAGGGGATCGCGGTACTCTGGGGCCAACGTCCTGACTTTC.

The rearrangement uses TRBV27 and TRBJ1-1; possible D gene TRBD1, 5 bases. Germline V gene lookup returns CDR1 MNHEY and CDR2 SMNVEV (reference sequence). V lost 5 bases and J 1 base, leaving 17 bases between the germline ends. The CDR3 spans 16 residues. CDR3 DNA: TGTGCCAGCAGTCCGCGGGACTCCCTGCCGAACACTGAAGCTTTCTTT. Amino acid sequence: CASSPRDSLPNTEAFF.

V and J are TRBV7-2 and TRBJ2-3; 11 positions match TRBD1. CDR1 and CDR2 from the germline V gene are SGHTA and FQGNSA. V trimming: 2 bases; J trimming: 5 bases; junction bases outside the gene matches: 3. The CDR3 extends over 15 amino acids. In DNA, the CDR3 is TGTGCCAGCAGCTTACTGGGACAGGGGGGAGATACGCAGTATTTT. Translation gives CASSLLGQGGDTQYF.

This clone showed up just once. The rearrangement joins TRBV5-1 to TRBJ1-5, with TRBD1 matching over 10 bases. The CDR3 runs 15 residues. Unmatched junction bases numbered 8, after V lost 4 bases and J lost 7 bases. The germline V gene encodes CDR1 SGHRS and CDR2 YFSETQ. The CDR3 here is CASSVGTGVNQPQHF. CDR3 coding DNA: TGCGCCAGCAGCGTAGGGACAGGGGTTAACCAGCCCCAGCATTTT.

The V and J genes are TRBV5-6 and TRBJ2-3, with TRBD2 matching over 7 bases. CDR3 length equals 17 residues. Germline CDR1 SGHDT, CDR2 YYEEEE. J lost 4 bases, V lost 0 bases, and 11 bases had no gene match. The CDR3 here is CASSLGLRGRGADTQYF. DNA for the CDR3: TGTGCCAGCAGCTTGGGATTGCGGGGGAGGGGTGCAGATACGCAGTATTTT.

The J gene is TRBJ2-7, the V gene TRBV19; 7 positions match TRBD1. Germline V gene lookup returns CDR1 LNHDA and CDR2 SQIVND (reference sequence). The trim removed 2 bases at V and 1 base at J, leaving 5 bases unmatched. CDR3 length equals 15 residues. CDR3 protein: CASSILAGGSYEQYF. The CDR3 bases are TGTGCCAGTAGTATATTGGCAGGGGGTTCCTACGAGCAGTACTTC.